Sequencing of this T cell receptor beta chain was carried out in a study of graft-versus-host responses after intestinal transplantation. Study-wide results and limits: GvH clones were identified in recipient marrow, with some first appearing in ileum or blood.

Intraepithelial and lamina propria lymphocytes were released after the graft tissue was processed. This clone appeared a few times. The target antigen is unknown. Sequenced by immunoSEQ multiplex PCR; TCRdb stores in-frame clones only, minus some. The table has about 29,000 clones, around 83% seen once. Germline CDR1 SGHAT, CDR2 FQDESV (reference sequence). Trimming took 0 bases from V and 6 from J; bases not matched to a gene: 9. The CDR3 length is 17 residues. The sequencing used ileum tissue, collected 98 days after intestinal transplantation. This receptor was obtained from a human patient who received an intestinal transplant, so some T cells may come from the graft donor. The chain joins TRBV11-1 to TRBJ2-1; 9 bases match TRBD2. The DNA for the CDR3 is TGTGCCAGCAGCTTAGCGTCCGGCGGGGGGGCATTCAATGAGCAGTTCTTC. Translation gives CASSLASGGGAFNEQFF.